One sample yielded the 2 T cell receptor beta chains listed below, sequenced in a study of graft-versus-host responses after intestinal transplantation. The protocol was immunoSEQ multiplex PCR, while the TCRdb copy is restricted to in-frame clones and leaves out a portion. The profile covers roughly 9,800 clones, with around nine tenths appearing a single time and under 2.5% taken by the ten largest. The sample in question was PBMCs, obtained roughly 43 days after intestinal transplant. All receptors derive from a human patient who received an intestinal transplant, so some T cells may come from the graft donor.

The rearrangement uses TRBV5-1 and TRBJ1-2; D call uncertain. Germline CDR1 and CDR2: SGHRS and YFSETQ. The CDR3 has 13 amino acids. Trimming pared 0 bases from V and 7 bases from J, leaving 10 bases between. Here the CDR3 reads CASSLETMSGYTF. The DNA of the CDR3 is TGCGCCAGCAGCTTGGAAACGATGAGTGGCTACACCTTC.

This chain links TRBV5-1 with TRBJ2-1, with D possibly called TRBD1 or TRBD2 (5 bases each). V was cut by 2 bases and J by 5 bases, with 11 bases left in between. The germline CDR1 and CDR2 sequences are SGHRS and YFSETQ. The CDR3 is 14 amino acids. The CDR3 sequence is CASSFGTKDNEQFF. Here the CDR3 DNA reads TGCGCCAGCAGCTTTGGGACCAAAGACAATGAGCAGTTCTTC.